This T cell receptor beta chain was recovered during a study of shared clonotypes between healthy human individuals. Whole-study context: Participating donors consisted of a couple of women and a few men aged 18 to 49.

Generated by immunoSEQ multiplex PCR, the TCRdb table keeps only in-frame clones and is missing some. The top ten clones hold 0.55% to 0.7% of a sample with over a million clones, roughly 74% of them seen once. Points from the study as a whole: Blood was the sole source, and tissue repertoires probably differ. As a rule, naive subsets had a larger estimated richness than memory subsets.

As for this clone: What it binds is unknown.

Germline CDR1 and CDR2: SGHTA and FQGNSA. Deletions cut 5 bases from V and 6 bases from J, with 19 bases between. CDR3 size: 15 residues. Material for sequencing was memory CD4+ T cells from PBMCs. Stated subset: CD45RA-negative fraction. The receptor comes from a man between 18 and 35 years old in good health. Some clones in this sample may be carry-over from other donors' samples. The rearrangement joins TRBV7-2 to TRBJ1-2; D is unresolved. The CDR3: CASSRILGISDGYTF. The CDR3 DNA sequence: TGTGCCAGCAGCCGAATATTGGGGATTTCGGATGGCTACACCTTC.